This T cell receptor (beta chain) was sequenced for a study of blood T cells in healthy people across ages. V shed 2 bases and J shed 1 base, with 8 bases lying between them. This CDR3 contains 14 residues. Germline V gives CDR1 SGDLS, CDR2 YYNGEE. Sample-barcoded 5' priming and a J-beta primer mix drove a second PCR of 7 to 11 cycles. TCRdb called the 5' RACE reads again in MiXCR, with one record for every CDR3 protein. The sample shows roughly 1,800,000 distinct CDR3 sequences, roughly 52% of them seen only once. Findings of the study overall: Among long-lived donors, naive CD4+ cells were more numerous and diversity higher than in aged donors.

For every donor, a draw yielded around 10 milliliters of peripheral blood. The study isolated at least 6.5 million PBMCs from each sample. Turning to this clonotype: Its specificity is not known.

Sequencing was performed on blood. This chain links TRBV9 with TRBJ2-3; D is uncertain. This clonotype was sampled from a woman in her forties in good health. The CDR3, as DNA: TGTGCCAGCAGCGTTGATTCGGGCACAGATACGCAGTATTTT. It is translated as CASSVDSGTDTQYF.